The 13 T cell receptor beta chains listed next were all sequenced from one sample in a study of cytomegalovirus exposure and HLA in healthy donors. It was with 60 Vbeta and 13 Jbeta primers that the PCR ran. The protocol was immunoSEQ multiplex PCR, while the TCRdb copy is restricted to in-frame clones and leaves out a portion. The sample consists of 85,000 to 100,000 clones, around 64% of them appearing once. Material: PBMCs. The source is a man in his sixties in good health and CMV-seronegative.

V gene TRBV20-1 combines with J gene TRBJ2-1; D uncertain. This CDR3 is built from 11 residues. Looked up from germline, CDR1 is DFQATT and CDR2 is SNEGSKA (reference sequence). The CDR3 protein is CSPASHNEQFF. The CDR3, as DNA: TGCAGCCCTGCCAGTCACAATGAGCAGTTCTTC.

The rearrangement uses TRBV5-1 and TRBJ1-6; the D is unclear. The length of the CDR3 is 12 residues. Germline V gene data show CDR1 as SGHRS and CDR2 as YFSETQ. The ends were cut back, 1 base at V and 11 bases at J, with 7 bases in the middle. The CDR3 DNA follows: TGCGCCAGCAGCTTGAATGCAGCACCCCTCCACTTT. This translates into CASSLNAAPLHF.

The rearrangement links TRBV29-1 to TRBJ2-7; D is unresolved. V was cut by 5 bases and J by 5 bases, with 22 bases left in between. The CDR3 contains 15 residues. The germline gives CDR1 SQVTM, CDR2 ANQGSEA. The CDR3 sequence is CSVRRLSTRLDEQYF. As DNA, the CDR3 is TGCAGCGTTCGAAGGCTTTCGACGCGGTTGGACGAGCAGTACTTC.

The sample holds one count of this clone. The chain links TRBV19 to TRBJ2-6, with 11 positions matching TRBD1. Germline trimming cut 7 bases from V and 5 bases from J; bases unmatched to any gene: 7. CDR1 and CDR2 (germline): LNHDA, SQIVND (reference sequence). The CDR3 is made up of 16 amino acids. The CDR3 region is CASTPGQGVWANVLTF. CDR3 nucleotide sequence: TGTGCCAGTACCCCGGGACAGGGGGTCTGGGCCAACGTCCTGACTTTC.

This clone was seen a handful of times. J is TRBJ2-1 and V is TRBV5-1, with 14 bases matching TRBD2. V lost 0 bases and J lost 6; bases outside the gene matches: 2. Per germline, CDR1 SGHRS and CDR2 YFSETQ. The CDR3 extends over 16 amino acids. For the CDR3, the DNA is TGCGCCAGCAGCTTGGACGGGACTAGCGGGAGCAATGAGCAGTTCTTC. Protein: CASSLDGTSGSNEQFF.

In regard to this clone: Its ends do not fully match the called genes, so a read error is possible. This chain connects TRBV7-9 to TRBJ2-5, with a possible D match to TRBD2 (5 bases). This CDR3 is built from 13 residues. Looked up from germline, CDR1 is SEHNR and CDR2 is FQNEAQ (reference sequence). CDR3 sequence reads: CASSSGMGEAQYF. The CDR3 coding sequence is TGTGCCAGCAGCTCAGGAATGGGAGAGGCCCAGTACTTC.

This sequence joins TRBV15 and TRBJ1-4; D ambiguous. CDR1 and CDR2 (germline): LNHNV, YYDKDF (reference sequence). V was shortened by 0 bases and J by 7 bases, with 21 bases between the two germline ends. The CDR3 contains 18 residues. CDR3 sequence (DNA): TGTGCCACCAGCAGAGATGTTACCCTCGGAGGGATGAGTGAAAAACTGTTTTTT. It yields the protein CATSRDVTLGGMSEKLFF.

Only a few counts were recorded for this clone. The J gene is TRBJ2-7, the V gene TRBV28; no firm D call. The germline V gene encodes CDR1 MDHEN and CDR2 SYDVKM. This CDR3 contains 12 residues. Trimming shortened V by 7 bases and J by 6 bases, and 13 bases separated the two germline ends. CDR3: CASTSSSGEQYF. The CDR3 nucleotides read TGTGCCAGCACTTCATCCTCGGGCGAGCAGTACTTC.

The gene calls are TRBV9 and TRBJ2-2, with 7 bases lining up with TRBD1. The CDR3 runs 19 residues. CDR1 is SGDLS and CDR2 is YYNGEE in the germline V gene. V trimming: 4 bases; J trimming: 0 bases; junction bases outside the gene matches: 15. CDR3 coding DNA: TGTGCCAGCAGCATTTTCCCTTCGGACAGGAAATCGAACACCGGGGAGCTGTTTTTT. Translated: CASSIFPSDRKSNTGELFF.

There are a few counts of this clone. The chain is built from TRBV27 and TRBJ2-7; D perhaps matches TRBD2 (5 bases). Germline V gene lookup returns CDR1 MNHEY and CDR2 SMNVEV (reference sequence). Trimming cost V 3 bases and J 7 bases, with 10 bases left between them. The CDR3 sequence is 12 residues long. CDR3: CASSFVGGEQYF. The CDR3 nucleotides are TGTGCCAGCAGTTTCGTGGGCGGGGAGCAGTACTTC.

The CDR3 DNA is TGTGCCAGCAGCGTAGGGGTTTCGGGACAGGGATATTATGGCTACACCTTC. It encodes CASSVGVSGQGYYGYTF. The chain has TRBV9 and TRBJ1-2, with TRBD1 identical over 9 bases. V gave up 0 bases and J gave up 5 bases; unmatched junction bases: 11. The CDR3 consists of 17 residues. The germline V gene has CDR1 SGDLS and CDR2 YYNGEE.

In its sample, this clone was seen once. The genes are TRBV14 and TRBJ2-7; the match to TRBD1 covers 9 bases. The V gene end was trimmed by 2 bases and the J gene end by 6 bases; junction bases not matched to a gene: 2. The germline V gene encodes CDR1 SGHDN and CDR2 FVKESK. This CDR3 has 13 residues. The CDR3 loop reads CASSQTGGGEQYF. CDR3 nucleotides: TGTGCCAGCAGCCAAACAGGGGGCGGCGAGCAGTACTTC.

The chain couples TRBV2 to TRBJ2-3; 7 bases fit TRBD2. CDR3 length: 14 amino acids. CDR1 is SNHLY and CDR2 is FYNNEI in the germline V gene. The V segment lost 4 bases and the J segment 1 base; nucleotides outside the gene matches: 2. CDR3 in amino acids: CASSVTSGTDTQYF. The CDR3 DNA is TGTGCCAGCAGTGTTACTAGCGGCACAGATACGCAGTATTTT.